Included here is one TCR beta chain sequence, with context. The data belong to a study of blood T cell repertoires in COVID-19. Repertoires were generated with immunoSEQ multiplex PCR, while TCRdb's copy carries only in-frame clones and drops some. Found here are approximately 290,000 clones, nearly 90% of them singletons; the top ten hold over 3.5%. Participants had their cohort set by participant-reported clinical history. The CDR3 sequence is 14 residues long. Germline assignment: CDR1 SGHRS and CDR2 YFSETQ. The V segment lost 0 bases and the J segment 9 bases; nucleotides outside the gene matches: 6.

The sequenced sample was PBMCs or T cells enriched from blood (not recorded which). This sequence was found in a woman younger than 30 with acute COVID-19. The chain couples TRBV5-1 to TRBJ2-1, with 7 bases aligning to TRBD1. CDR3 region: CASSLEGAVSEQFF. The CDR3, as DNA: TGCGCCAGCAGCTTGGAGGGGGCGGTGAGTGAGCAGTTCTTC. The full variable domain, completed using reference TRBV5-1 and TRBJ2-1, is KAGVTQTPRYLIKTRGQQVTLSCSPISGHRSVSWYQQTPGQGLQFLFEYFSETQRNKGNFPGRFSGRQFSNSRSEMNVSTLELGDSALYLCASSLEGAVSEQFFGPGTRLTVL.